The T cell receptor (beta chain) under discussion was sequenced for a study of T cell changes during pregnancy in multiple sclerosis. The assay was immunoSEQ multiplex PCR, and TCRdb's table has in-frame clones only and misses some. Of 95,000 to 100,000 clones in the sample, approximately 91% were seen once. Trimming took 6 bases from V and 5 from J; bases not matched to a gene: 7. Germline CDR1 is SGHNT and CDR2 is YENEEA. This CDR3 contains 16 residues. The clonotype originates from a female donor with multiple sclerosis, enrolled in a pregnancy study. The chain couples TRBV11-3 to TRBJ2-3; TRBD2 aligns across 14 bases. The sequencing used peripheral blood, collected in the second trimester of pregnancy. The CDR3 sequence: CASSPGTSGRGDTQYF. Here the CDR3 DNA reads TGTGCCAGCAGTCCCGGGACTAGCGGGAGAGGAGATACGCAGTATTTT. The entire variable domain, with the rest obtained from reference TRBV11-3 and TRBJ2-3, is as follows: EAGVVQSPRYKIIEKKQPVAFWCNPISGHNTLYWYLQNLGQGPELLIRYENEEAVDDSQLPKDRFSAERLKGVDSTLKIQPAELGDSAVYLCASSPGTSGRGDTQYFGPGTRLTVL.